This T cell receptor (beta chain) came from a study of control samples from healthy donors and cancer patients (dated by TCRdb to the early 2020s). Libraries were prepared through the immunoSEQ multiplex PCR assay. The clones in this table, taken by TCRdb from immuneACCESS, are in-frame only. Not every clone is retained; where verified, under half of the shortfall comes from an unresolved V gene, and the cause of the rest is unknown. This sample comprises 22,000 or so clones, 85% to 90% of them detected only once. Together, the top ten hold more than 8% of the sample. In the case of this clone: Its antigen specificity is not known. One junction end disagrees with the germline gene, perhaps due to a read error.

As encoded in the germline V gene (reference sequence), CDR1 is MNHEY while CDR2 is SMNVEV. Measured from the cysteine to the phenylalanine, the CDR3 is 13 residues long. The retained sequence is limited to the CDR3, 39 bases, with the frame set at the first base. This chain joins TRBV27 to TRBJ1-2; the D gene remains uncertain. The receptor was isolated from a woman in her sixties or seventies with head and neck cancer. Material: PBMCs. In nucleotides, the sequence is TGTGCCAGCAGTCACCGGACTGATTATGGCCACACCTTC. Translation gives CASSHRTDYGHTF.